These 24 T cell receptor beta chains came from one sample sequenced in a study of shared clonotypes between healthy human individuals. TCRdb keeps only in-frame clones here, not all; method: immunoSEQ multiplex PCR. The sample includes a few hundred thousand clones, roughly 84% of them seen just once. Sequenced input: memory CD8+ T cells sorted from blood. The subset: CD45RO+ cells pooled with CCR7-negative TemRA cells. The receptors shown here come from a man younger than 30 in good health.

The genes are TRBV15 and TRBJ1-2; tentatively, D is TRBD1 (5 bases). Germline CDR1 is LNHNV and CDR2 is YYDKDF (reference sequence). CDR3 length: 17 residues. With 0 bases removed from V and 5 bases from J, the gap between germline ends came to 19 bases. The CDR3 here is CATSRDWGAGSMYGYTF. The CDR3 DNA reads as TGTGCCACCAGCAGAGATTGGGGTGCAGGGAGCATGTATGGCTACACCTTC.

The chain is built from TRBV6-6 and TRBJ1-5; TRBD1 is a possible D gene (5 bases). The germline gives CDR1 MNHNY, CDR2 SVGAGI (reference sequence). The CDR3 has 15 amino acids. Deletions cut 2 bases from V and 2 bases from J, with 10 bases between. Written as DNA, the CDR3 is TGTGCCAGCAGTTACGGGGGAAGCCGCAATCAGCCCCAGCATTTT. Its protein product is CASSYGGSRNQPQHF.

The chain joins TRBV11-2 to TRBJ2-7, with a weak D call TRBD2 (6 bases). This CDR3 comprises 15 residues. Germline CDR1 SGHAT, CDR2 FQNNGV. Trimming pared 1 base from V and 2 bases from J, leaving 12 bases between. CDR3 amino acids: CASSLGSSVAYEQYF. The CDR3 bases are TGTGCCAGCAGCTTAGGTTCTAGCGTCGCCTACGAGCAGTACTTC.

The chain carries TRBV10-3 and TRBJ2-1, with 7 nucleotides matching TRBD2. J gave up 8 bases and V 0 bases, and 4 bases lay outside the gene matches. In germline, CDR1 is ENHRY, CDR2 SYGVKD. This CDR3 is 14 amino acids long. The CDR3 DNA follows: TGTGCCATCAGTGAGTCGGGGACTATCTATGAGCAGTTCTTC. It translates to CAISESGTIYEQFF.

J is TRBJ2-7 and V is TRBV4-1; D might be TRBD1 (5 bases). CDR3 size: 14 residues. The V end was cut by 1 base, the J end by 1 base, with 8 bases between. Germline CDR1 reads MGHRA; CDR2 reads YSYEKL. This chain's CDR3 is CASSQGGLSYEQYF. CDR3 sequence (DNA): TGCGCCAGCAGCCAAGGGGGCTTGTCCTACGAGCAGTACTTC.

The rearrangement links TRBV4-1 to TRBJ2-7; perhaps TRBD2 as D (7 bases). This CDR3 has 16 amino acids. Trimming removed 1 base from V and 6 bases from J, with 19 bases in between. Per germline, CDR1 MGHRA and CDR2 YSYEKL. CDR3 sequence reads: CASSQVGGLAAVEQYF. For the CDR3, the DNA is TGCGCCAGCAGCCAAGTTGGGGGCCTAGCGGCAGTCGAGCAGTACTTC.

The rearrangement uses TRBV6-1 and TRBJ2-7; possible D gene TRBD2, 6 bases. The CDR3 contains 15 residues. The germline V and J ends were trimmed by 3 bases and 2 bases, with 14 bases remaining between them. CDR1 and CDR2 from the germline V gene are MNHNS and SASEGT. The CDR3 is CASSDGPGDTYEQYF. The CDR3, as DNA: TGTGCCAGCAGTGATGGGCCGGGAGACACCTACGAGCAGTACTTC.

Concerning this clone: The same CDR3 is also encoded by other DNA sequences in this sample. The rearrangement links TRBV5-1 to TRBJ1-1, with 7 bases matching TRBD1. CDR1 is SGHRS and CDR2 is YFSETQ in the germline V gene. With 4 bases clipped from V and 0 bases from J, the junction kept 3 bases outside the gene matches. This CDR3 contains 14 residues. CDR3 amino acids: CASSRTGVNTEAFF. CDR3 DNA: TGCGCCAGCAGCCGGACAGGAGTGAACACTGAAGCTTTCTTT.

The chain uses TRBV9 and TRBJ2-2; weak D call: TRBD2 (7 bases). Germline V gives CDR1 SGDLS, CDR2 YYNGEE. The V end lost 3 bases, the J end lost 4 bases, and 16 bases lay between the germline ends. The CDR3 consists of 16 residues. The CDR3 nucleotides are TGTGCCAGCAGCGAGCCGGGGGGCGGACTCACCGGGGAGCTGTTTTTT. Translated, it gives CASSEPGGGLTGELFF.

The chain carries TRBV11-2 and TRBJ2-7; tentatively, D is TRBD1 (6 bases). The CDR3 covers 14 residues. V was shortened by 0 bases and J by 7 bases, with 13 bases between the two germline ends. Germline V gene lookup returns CDR1 SGHAT and CDR2 FQNNGV. This CDR3 is CASSLEWGPGEQYF. The CDR3 nucleotides are TGTGCCAGCAGCTTAGAGTGGGGGCCGGGAGAGCAGTACTTC.

In its sample, this clone was seen once. This rearrangement joins TRBV12-2 to TRBJ1-6. TRBV12-2 is a recognized pseudogene. The CDR3 loop spans 16 amino acids. The CDR3 reads CASRLSGSSYNSPLHF. In DNA, the CDR3 is TGTGCAAGTCGCCTATCTGGGAGCTCCTATAATTCACCCCTCCACTTT.

The chain carries TRBV7-6 and TRBJ2-1; tentatively, D is TRBD2 (6 bases). The CDR3 has 15 residues. CDR1 is SGHVS, CDR2 FNYEAQ, per germline. V was cut by 5 bases and J by 8 bases, with 19 bases left in between. CDR3 nucleotide sequence: TGTGCCAGCAGCCGCCGGGGCCGGCGGGGCGATGAGCAGTTCTTC. Residues: CASSRRGRRGDEQFF.

The rearrangement joins TRBV5-1 to TRBJ1-1; maybe TRBD1 (6 bases). The V end was cut by 0 bases, the J end by 0 bases, with 15 bases between. The CDR3 loop spans 17 amino acids. CDR1 is SGHRS and CDR2 is YFSETQ in the germline V gene. The CDR3 sequence is CASSLERNREMNTEAFF. Written as DNA, the CDR3 is TGCGCCAGCAGCTTGGAGCGTAACAGGGAGATGAACACTGAAGCTTTCTTT.

This clone was found a few times. CDR3 nucleotide sequence: TGTGCCAGCAGGGACCACAGGGGGCGTTCGGATACGCAGTATTTT. The encoded protein is CASRDHRGRSDTQYF. The V call is TRBV2, the J call TRBJ2-3, with 9 bases that match TRBD1. Losses at the gene ends were 6 bases for V and 6 bases for J; bases not matched to a gene: 10. CDR3 size: 15 residues. Germline CDR1 SNHLY, CDR2 FYNNEI.

V gene TRBV6-5 combines with J gene TRBJ2-5; a weak D match, TRBD1 (6 bases). Germline loops: CDR1 MNHEY, CDR2 SVGAGI. The CDR3 runs to 14 residues. Trimming cost V 4 bases and J 10 bases, with 19 bases left between them. The DNA for the CDR3 is TGTGCCAGCAGTTCTCCGGGACACCCGAAAGGCCAGTACTTC. It translates to CASSSPGHPKGQYF.

J is TRBJ2-5 and V is TRBV7-9, with D maybe TRBD2 (6 bases). The germline V gene encodes CDR1 SEHNR and CDR2 FQNEAQ (reference sequence). The CDR3 is made up of 15 amino acids. Trimming took 5 bases from V and 4 from J, leaving 17 bases between them. CDR3 protein: CASSPGEAGIETQYF. CDR3 bases: TGTGCCAGCAGCCCGGGAGAGGCTGGGATAGAGACCCAGTACTTC.

The gene calls are TRBV7-5 and TRBJ1-5; TRBD1 is the table's D call, not checked against the DNA. TRBV7-5 constitutes a pseudogene. The CDR3 is 14 amino acids. The CDR3 DNA sequence: TGTGCCAGAAGCCCGGACAGGGAGGGTCAGCCCCAGCATTTT. Translated, it gives CARSPDREGQPQHF.

This clone was counted a few times. CDR3 DNA sequence: TGCGCCAGCAGCTTATCCTTAGAGACCCAGTACTTC. Protein: CASSLSLETQYF. J is TRBJ2-5 and V is TRBV5-1; D uncertain. The CDR3 sequence is 12 residues long. The germline CDR1 and CDR2 sequences are SGHRS and YFSETQ. V was shortened by 2 bases and J by 4 bases, with 6 bases between the two germline ends.

This chain uses TRBV4-3 with TRBJ2-6; perhaps D is TRBD1 or TRBD2 (5 bases each). Germline lookup yields CDR1 LGHNA and CDR2 YSLEER. The CDR3 has 18 residues. Between the trimmed V and J ends, which lost 1 base and 2 bases, there was a span of 15 bases. Written as DNA, the CDR3 is TGCGCCAGCAGCCAAGCAGGAGGTTTCAGGGCTGGGGCCAACGTCCTGACTTTC. Amino acid sequence: CASSQAGGFRAGANVLTF.

The CDR3 region has the DNA TGTGCCAGCAGCTTAGAGGGCCCGACGGACGAGCAGTACTTC. Its translation: CASSLEGPTDEQYF. The V gene is TRBV7-2, the J gene TRBJ2-7, with D unclear. Germline V gives CDR1 SGHTA, CDR2 FQGNSA. The V end lost 1 base, the J end lost 5 bases, and 12 bases lay between the germline ends. The CDR3 has 14 amino acids.

In its sample, this clone was seen a few times. The chain carries TRBV29-1 and TRBJ2-7; D might be TRBD1 (5 bases). There are 11 residues in the CDR3. The V gene's germline CDR1 is SQVTM and CDR2 ANQGSEA. Deletions cut 4 bases from V and 2 bases from J, with 6 bases between. CDR3 sequence: CSVADTYEQYF. The CDR3 region has the DNA TGCAGCGTTGCGGACACCTACGAGCAGTACTTC.

The V and J genes are TRBV6-5 and TRBJ2-1; D is perhaps TRBD1 (5 bases). The CDR3 spans 14 residues. From germline, CDR1 is MNHEY and CDR2 SVGAGI. Trimming removed 5 bases at V and 3 bases at J, with 11 bases between. In nucleotides, the CDR3 is TGTGCCAGCAGTCAGCCAGGGTACTACAATGAGCAGTTCTTC. It yields the protein CASSQPGYYNEQFF.

This sequence joins TRBV2 and TRBJ2-7; unclear D gene. Per germline, CDR1 SNHLY and CDR2 FYNNEI. Trimming shortened V by 7 bases and J by 7 bases, and 17 bases separated the two germline ends. The CDR3 runs to 13 residues. The CDR3 DNA sequence: TGTGCCAGCACACCGGGCCTGATGAGGGAGCAGTACTTC. Encoded protein: CASTPGLMREQYF. Looking up the rest from reference TRBV2 and TRBJ2-7 gives the full variable domain: EPEVTQTPSHQVTQMGQEVILRCVPISNHLYFYWYRQILGQKVEFLVSFYNNEISEKSEIFDDQFSVERPDGSNFTLKIRSTKLEDSAMYFCASTPGLMREQYFGPGTRLTVT.

The chain couples TRBV4-1 to TRBJ2-5; D is perhaps TRBD1 (5 bases). The V end was cut by 4 bases, the J end by 3 bases, with 9 bases between. Germline CDR1 and CDR2: MGHRA and YSYEKL. The CDR3 totals 13 residues. The CDR3 bases are TGCGCCAGCAGCCCGGTAGGGGAAGAGACCCAGTACTTC. Translating it yields CASSPVGEETQYF.